This T cell receptor beta chain is drawn from a study of T cell responses to AZD1222 COVID-19 vaccine. Method: immunoSEQ multiplex PCR; TCRdb's copy keeps in-frame clones and lacks some. The table lists 130,000 or so clones, approximately 90% of them singletons. Study-level results: Baseline seropositivity occurred in only six AZD1222 recipients.

As for this clone: No antigen is known for it.

Trimming removed 4 bases at V and 8 bases at J, with 17 bases between. Germline V gene lookup returns CDR1 MGHRA and CDR2 YSYEKL. This CDR3 contains 14 residues. The chain is built from TRBV4-1 and TRBJ1-2; no definite D call. The sequenced sample was peripheral blood, obtained 28 days after the second AZD1222 dose. The TCR was taken from an adult who received the AZD1222 COVID-19 vaccine. CDR3 nucleotide sequence: TGCGCCAGCAGCCCCGGCTTCACTACGGAGGGCTACACCTTC. As protein: CASSPGFTTEGYTF.